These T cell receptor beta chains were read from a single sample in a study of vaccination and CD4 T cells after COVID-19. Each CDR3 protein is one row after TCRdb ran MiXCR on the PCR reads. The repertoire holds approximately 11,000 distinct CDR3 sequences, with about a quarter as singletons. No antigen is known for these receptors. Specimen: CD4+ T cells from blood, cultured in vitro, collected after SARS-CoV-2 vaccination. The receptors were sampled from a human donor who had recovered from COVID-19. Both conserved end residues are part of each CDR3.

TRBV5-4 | CASSSSGGRTEAFF
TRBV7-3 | CASSPGGQGINGYTF
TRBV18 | CASSPAKGHSYEQYF
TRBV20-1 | CSAFGRTGNEQYF
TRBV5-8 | CASSSVGTQYF
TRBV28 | CASSPPTYEQYF
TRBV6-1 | CASSTGDVSGELFF
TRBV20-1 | CSARVAGINNSPLHF
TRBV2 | CASGPRSYEQYF
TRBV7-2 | CASRRQSSTDTQYF
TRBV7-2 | CASSLGLSLYSNQPQHF
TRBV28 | CASSLGTEAFF
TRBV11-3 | CASSPGQGPSEQYF
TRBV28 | CASISGTGNYGYTF
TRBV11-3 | CASSLLPGTYSLYF
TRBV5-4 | CASSIPGANQETQYF
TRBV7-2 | CASSLSGGAHQPQHF
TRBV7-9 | CASSSEGRVADSPLHF
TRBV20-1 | CSARVPANYGYTF
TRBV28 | CASSLAGALGLDTQYF
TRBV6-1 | CASSEYDSGYGYTF
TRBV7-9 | CASSLWTVQETQYF
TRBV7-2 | CASSPGSLAGGYEQYF
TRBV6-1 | CASSEALRRLRITYEQYF
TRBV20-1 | CSAIGGGTDTQYF
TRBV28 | CASSSPPPTGLYGYTF
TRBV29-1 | CSGEGGYTF
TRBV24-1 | CATSDPGQGTGELFF
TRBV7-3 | CASSLGPSGGQETQYF
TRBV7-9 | CASSQGPGAGTEAFF
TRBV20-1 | CSAREGEGGAYEQYF
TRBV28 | CASSLVGSEAFF
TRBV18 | CASSPQGAAYEQYF
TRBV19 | CASSTAGRTGNGAEQFF
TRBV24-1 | CATSDPQGVGDTQYF
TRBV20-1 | CSAREDASGRSYNEQFF
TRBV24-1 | CATSDTGAFSNQPQHF
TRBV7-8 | CASSLNTGELFF
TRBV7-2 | CASSLDIGVGTEAFF
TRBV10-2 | CASARRGGSTEAFF
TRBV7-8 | CASRIDRDYEQYF
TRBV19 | CASSMGQGGNQPQHF
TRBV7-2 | CASSLNRGLAGVRTDTQYF
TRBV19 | CASSISSGGSYEQYF
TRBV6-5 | CASSYSTSGTDTQYF
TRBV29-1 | CSARRGVGTDTQYF
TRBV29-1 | CSVEDGGQDQYF
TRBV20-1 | CSARDSGGTGTQYF
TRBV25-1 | CASSEGSGRVGETQYF
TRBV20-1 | CSARPGDSNQPQHF
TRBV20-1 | CSAREGPYVGQFF
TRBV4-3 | CASGQESAPIQETQYF
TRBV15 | CATSRDRGHGYTF